This is a list of T cell receptor beta chains from one sample in a study of blood T cells in healthy people across ages. Each CDR3 protein is one row after TCRdb ran MiXCR on the 5' RACE reads. The data hold fewer than 700,000 distinct CDR3 sequences, with roughly 43% observed a single time. Sequenced sample: blood. The receptors come from a man aged 80 or over in good health. CDR3s include the opening cysteine and the closing phenylalanine or tryptophan. Fields, in order: D gene, J gene, V gene, clone size, CDR3 DNA, CDR3 protein. A D gene is named only where the DNA matches it firmly. Some rows mark clone size as missing; the rest say once, few, many or name a class of expanded clone.

TRBD1 TRBJ2-3 TRBV10-3 . TGTGCCATCAGTGGCCGGGACAGAAGCACAGATACGCAGTATTTT CAISGRDRSTDTQYF
. TRBJ1-4 TRBV5-6 once TGTGCCAGCAGCTTGGCAGGCCAGTCGGCAGGGGAAAAACTGTTTTTT CASSLAGQSAGEKLFF
. TRBJ1-2 TRBV20-1 few TGCAGTGCTAGCGGGACACTCTATGGCTACACCTTC CSASGTLYGYTF
. TRBJ2-7 TRBV4-3 few TGCGCCAGCAGCCAAGCCAGGGTCGACAGGTCTGACGAGCAGTACTTC CASSQARVDRSDEQYF
. TRBJ2-7 TRBV11-2 few TGTGCCAGCAGCTTGGTTTCCGGGGGAGGCGAGCAGTACTTC CASSLVSGGGEQYF
TRBD1 TRBJ1-1 TRBV6-5 . TGTGCCAGCAGTTACATGGGGGACAGGGGGATTGAAGCTTTCTTT CASSYMGDRGIEAFF
TRBD1 TRBJ2-5 TRBV7-2 few TGTGCCAGCAGCTTAACAGGGGAAAAAGAGACCCAGTACTTC CASSLTGEKETQYF
. TRBJ2-1 TRBV6-5 . TGTGCCAGCAGTACCTGGCGGGTGAGGAGCTACAATGAGCAGTTCTTC CASSTWRVRSYNEQFF
TRBD1 TRBJ2-7 TRBV20-1 . TGCAGTGCTCACGCCGGGACAGGGAACTACGAGCAGTACTTC CSAHAGTGNYEQYF
TRBD2 TRBJ2-3 TRBV20-1 . TGCAGTGCTAGAGATCCTAGCGGTTCAACTACAGATACGCAGTATTTT CSARDPSGSTTDTQYF
. TRBJ2-1 TRBV6-5 . TGTGCCAGCAGCGACAGGTTCTCCTGCAATGAGCAGTTCTTC CASSDRFSCNEQFF
. TRBJ2-2 TRBV10-3 . TGTGCCACCAAACAGTCGAACACCGGGGAGCTGTTTTTT CATKQSNTGELFF